The 28 T cell receptor beta chains below all came from one sample that was sequenced in a study of blood T cell repertoires in COVID-19. The table came from immunoSEQ multiplex PCR; TCRdb's copy has only in-frame clones and leaves some out. Among roughly 97,000 clones, about nine tenths were seen once, and the ten largest hold about 1.7%. Material: peripheral blood. Every receptor here comes from a man between 60 and 70 years old with acute or convalescent COVID-19.

The CDR3 DNA follows: TGCGCCAGCAGCCAAGGTCCCAGGGGGCCGGTCGGCAATCAGCCCCAGCATTTT. Translated, it gives CASSQGPRGPVGNQPQHF. The V gene is TRBV4-1, the J gene TRBJ1-5; TRBD1 aligns across 8 bases. Trimming took 1 base from V and 2 from J; bases not matched to a gene: 10. Looked up from germline, CDR1 is MGHRA and CDR2 is YSYEKL. There are 18 residues in the CDR3.

The chain employs TRBV19 and TRBJ1-2, with D possibly TRBD1 on 6 matching bases. CDR1 and CDR2 (germline): LNHDA, SQIVND (reference sequence). There are 14 residues in the CDR3. V lost 6 bases, J lost 0 bases, and 11 bases lay in between. The CDR3 DNA reads TGTGCCAGTAGCAAGGACAGTACTAACTATGGCTACACCTTC. This gives the protein CASSKDSTNYGYTF.

The chain employs TRBV5-1 and TRBJ1-4, with 7 bases aligning to TRBD1. This CDR3 comprises 16 residues. V trimming: 3 bases; J trimming: 16 bases; junction bases outside the gene matches: 21. The germline gives CDR1 SGHRS, CDR2 YFSETQ. The CDR3 DNA sequence: TGCGCCAGCAGCTCCGGTTTTTCGTTGAACAGGGGTCCTCGGTTTTTT. This codes for CASSSGFSLNRGPRFF.

This chain joins TRBV12-3 or TRBV12-4 and TRBJ2-5; maybe TRBD1 (5 bases). Trimming took 3 bases from V and 2 from J, leaving 7 bases between them. CDR3 length: 13 residues. CDR3 nucleotide sequence: TGTGCCAGCAGTTTCACAGGACAAGAGACCCAGTACTTC. Protein sequence: CASSFTGQETQYF.

Only a few counts were recorded for this clone. The J gene is TRBJ2-3, the V gene TRBV3-1 (or the pseudogene TRBV3-2); 10 nucleotides line up with TRBD2. V lost 4 bases, J lost 1 base, and 5 bases stayed unmatched. The CDR3 has 16 residues. Per the germline V gene, CDR1 is LGHDT and CDR2 is YNNKEL (reference sequence). The CDR3 DNA reads as TGTGCCAGCAGCCCCGAGCGGGGGGGCGGCACAGATACGCAGTATTTT. The encoded protein is CASSPERGGGTDTQYF.

This clone was counted a single time. J is TRBJ2-7 and V is TRBV10-3; tentative D call: TRBD1 (6 bases). CDR3 size: 11 residues. The ends were cut back, 10 bases at V and 2 bases at J, with 9 bases in the middle. CDR1 ENHRY and CDR2 SYGVKD come from the germline V gene. As DNA, the CDR3 is TGTGCCACCGGGGACACCTACGAGCAGTACTTC. This encodes CATGDTYEQYF.

CDR3 loop: CASSGLPHSYEQYV. CDR3 bases: TGTGCCAGCAGTGGCCTCCCTCACTCCTACGAGCAGTACGTC. The J gene is TRBJ2-7, the V gene TRBV27; D gene uncertain. V was trimmed by 5 bases and J by 0 bases, leaving 11 bases between them. The CDR3 covers 14 residues. The germline V gene has CDR1 MNHEY and CDR2 SMNVEV (reference sequence).

This rearrangement joins TRBV5-1 to TRBJ1-4; 10 nucleotides agree with TRBD1. The CDR3 length is 14 residues. Per the germline V gene, CDR1 is SGHRS and CDR2 is YFSETQ. The ends lost 3 bases at V and 6 bases at J; junction bases unmatched: 2. CDR3 DNA sequence: TGCGCCAGCAGCTCGACAGGGGGCTATGAAAAACTGTTTTTT. This sequence encodes CASSSTGGYEKLFF.

CDR3 nucleotides: TGTGCCAGCTCAGGGGGCGGCGAGCAGTACGTC. It codes for CASSGGGEQYV. The rearrangement uses TRBV27 and TRBJ2-7; 8 bases agree with TRBD1. V gave up 8 bases and J gave up 6 bases; unmatched junction bases: 3. CDR1 and CDR2 (germline): MNHEY, SMNVEV (reference sequence). This CDR3 contains 11 residues.

The chain is built from TRBV4-2 and TRBJ2-5; TRBD1 might be the D (5 bases). V dropped 3 bases and J dropped 3 bases, with 14 bases sitting between them. The length of the CDR3 is 15 residues. CDR1 is LGHNA and CDR2 is YNFKEQ in the germline V gene. The CDR3 loop reads CASSHGALGEETQYF. As DNA, the CDR3 is TGTGCCAGCAGCCATGGGGCTTTAGGGGAAGAGACCCAGTACTTC.

The gene calls are TRBV5-4 and TRBJ1-3, with 11 bases lining up with TRBD1. The CDR3 totals 16 residues. Germline CDR1 and CDR2: SGHNT and YYREEE (reference sequence). Germline trimming cut 4 bases from V and 2 bases from J; bases unmatched to any gene: 5. The chain's CDR3 is CASSKGQGATGNTIYF. CDR3 nucleotide sequence: TGTGCCAGCAGCAAAGGACAGGGGGCGACTGGAAACACCATATATTTT.

This clone was counted once. This chain links TRBV7-9 with TRBJ2-7; a weak D match, TRBD2 (6 bases). This CDR3 is 15 amino acids long. V was cut by 6 bases and J by 0 bases, with 15 bases left in between. Per germline, CDR1 SEHNR and CDR2 FQNEAQ (reference sequence). The CDR3 reads CASRPMGGNSYEQYV. CDR3 sequence (DNA): TGTGCCAGCAGACCTATGGGGGGAAACTCCTACGAGCAGTACGTC.

The chain employs TRBV7-7 and TRBJ2-5; D is unresolved. The CDR3 sequence is 14 residues long. Deletions cut 1 base from V and 2 bases from J, with 8 bases between. Per germline, CDR1 SSHAT and CDR2 FNYEAQ (reference sequence). CDR3 sequence: CASSLGQAQETQYF. CDR3 coding DNA: TGTGCCAGCAGCTTAGGGCAGGCTCAAGAGACCCAGTACTTC.

The chain uses TRBV28 and TRBJ2-7; maybe TRBD2 (7 bases). V lost 2 bases and J 2 bases, leaving 10 bases between the germline ends. Germline CDR1 MDHEN, CDR2 SYDVKM. The CDR3 is made up of 14 amino acids. The CDR3 DNA sequence: TGTGCCAGCAGTTTACGGGGGGCAACCTACGAGCAGTACTTC. It specifies CASSLRGATYEQYF.

This clone was detected a few times. This chain joins TRBV6-5 and TRBJ2-3; 7 bases match TRBD2. Trimming at V came to 0 bases and at J to 5 bases, leaving 8 bases not matched to a gene. The CDR3 length is 16 residues. CDR1 is MNHEY, CDR2 SVGAGI, per germline. The CDR3 spells CASSYSSGAGGDTQYF. The DNA for the CDR3 is TGTGCCAGCAGTTACTCGAGCGGGGCTGGCGGAGATACGCAGTATTTT.

V is TRBV3-1 (or the pseudogene TRBV3-2) and J is TRBJ1-4; TRBD1 aligns across 10 bases. CDR1 LGHDT and CDR2 YNNKEL come from the germline V gene (reference sequence). V shed 2 bases, J shed 7 bases, and the junction held 7 bases outside the gene matches. This CDR3 contains 16 residues. CDR3 nucleotides: TGTGCCAGCAGCCAAACCACCGGGACAGGGGCTGAAAAACTGTTTTTT. Protein: CASSQTTGTGAEKLFF.

The J gene is TRBJ1-2, the V gene TRBV5-1, with D possibly TRBD1 on 5 matching bases. Germline-derived CDR1 and CDR2 are SGHRS and YFSETQ. This CDR3 comprises 15 residues. The ends were cut back, 4 bases at V and 3 bases at J, with 16 bases in the middle. The DNA of the CDR3 is TGCGCCAGCAGCCCTGGAAGCTGGGGCTACTATGGCTACACCTTC. This codes for CASSPGSWGYYGYTF.

V is TRBV6-5 and J is TRBJ1-2; a possible D gene is TRBD1 (6 bases). Trimming pared 8 bases from V and 4 bases from J, leaving 11 bases between. Germline CDR1 is MNHEY and CDR2 is SVGAGI. This CDR3 contains 12 residues. The CDR3 nucleotides are TGTGCCAGCCAGGGGACAACCTATGGCTACACCTTC. Protein sequence: CASQGTTYGYTF.

The V and J genes are TRBV4-1 and TRBJ1-1, with a weak D call TRBD1 (6 bases). Trimming left V 3 bases short and J 1 base short, with 12 bases between. The CDR3 length is 15 residues. Germline CDR1 and CDR2: MGHRA and YSYEKL. The CDR3 loop reads CASSHVGGQNTEAFF. CDR3 sequence (DNA): TGCGCCAGCAGCCACGTTGGGGGCCAGAACACTGAAGCTTTCTTT.

This chain joins TRBV15 and TRBJ2-1, with a weak D call TRBD1 (5 bases). The CDR3 spans 18 residues. V lost 0 bases and J lost 7, with 22 bases in between. Germline V gives CDR1 LNHNV, CDR2 YYDKDF (reference sequence). CDR3 residues: CATSRDPLGRAYVNEQFF. The CDR3 DNA reads as TGTGCCACCAGCAGAGATCCCCTCGGCAGGGCTTATGTAAATGAGCAGTTCTTC.

The J gene is TRBJ2-5, the V gene TRBV7-9; D is unresolved. CDR1 and CDR2 from the germline V gene are SEHNR and FQNEAQ (reference sequence). V was cut by 5 bases and J by 9 bases, with 16 bases left in between. The CDR3 consists of 13 residues. The CDR3 sequence is CASSPDRTRAQYF. The CDR3 coding sequence is TGTGCCAGCAGCCCCGACCGCACTCGGGCCCAGTACTTC.

This rearrangement joins TRBV6-1 to TRBJ1-1; D ambiguous. CDR1 is MNHNS and CDR2 is SASEGT in the germline V gene. The CDR3 has 14 amino acids. V lost 3 bases and J lost 3, with 11 bases in between. The CDR3 nucleotides read TGTGCCAGCAGTGATGGCGGTCTACACACTGAAGCTTTCTTT. Translated: CASSDGGLHTEAFF.

The chain couples TRBV29-1 to TRBJ1-2, with 8 positions matching TRBD1. This CDR3 spans 12 amino acids. Germline V gives CDR1 SQVTM, CDR2 ANQGSEA. The ends lost 4 bases at V and 6 bases at J; junction bases unmatched: 4. CDR3 in DNA: TGCAGCGTTGTATCGGGACAGGATGGCTACACCTTC. It yields the protein CSVVSGQDGYTF.

The chain recombines TRBV5-1 with TRBJ1-2; 7 bases are shared with TRBD1. The CDR3 length is 14 residues. Germline V CDR1 and CDR2: SGHRS, YFSETQ. V shed 5 bases and J 8 bases; nucleotides not matched to a gene: 12. CDR3: CASSPDRSERGYTF. CDR3 nucleotides: TGCGCCAGCAGTCCGGACAGGTCCGAGCGGGGCTACACCTTC.

The chain has TRBV7-2 and TRBJ2-5; 8 positions match TRBD1. This CDR3 is built from 15 residues. J gave up 4 bases and V 1 base, and 5 bases lay outside the gene matches. Germline V lookup: CDR1 SGHTA, CDR2 FQGNSA. CDR3 sequence reads: CASSLGQGARETQYF. The CDR3 coding sequence is TGTGCCAGCAGCTTAGGTCAGGGGGCGCGAGAGACCCAGTACTTC.

The rearrangement joins TRBV7-2 to TRBJ1-3; the match to TRBD1 covers 7 bases. Germline CDR1 is SGHTA and CDR2 is FQGNSA. CDR3 length equals 16 residues. Trimming removed 0 bases from V and 4 bases from J; junction bases left unmatched: 6. CDR3 region: CASSLAGTVSGNTIYF. CDR3 sequence (DNA): TGTGCCAGCAGCTTAGCAGGGACAGTAAGCGGAAACACCATATATTTT.

This chain uses TRBV3-1 (or the pseudogene TRBV3-2) with TRBJ1-2; D gene uncertain. Per the germline V gene, CDR1 is LGHDT and CDR2 is YNNKEL (reference sequence). The CDR3 length is 15 residues. Trimming took 1 base from V and 4 from J, leaving 13 bases between them. DNA for the CDR3: TGTGCCAGCAGCCAAGGAGGAGCGGGAAGCTATGGCTACACCTTC. Encoded protein: CASSQGGAGSYGYTF.

The V gene is TRBV7-8, the J gene TRBJ2-3; unclear D gene. Germline V lookup: CDR1 SGHVS, CDR2 FQNEAQ. This CDR3 is 14 amino acids long. Trimming left V 2 bases short and J 3 bases short, with 9 bases between. CDR3 bases: TGTGCCAGCAGCTTAAATGAGATAACAGATACGCAGTATTTT. Its protein is CASSLNEITDTQYF.